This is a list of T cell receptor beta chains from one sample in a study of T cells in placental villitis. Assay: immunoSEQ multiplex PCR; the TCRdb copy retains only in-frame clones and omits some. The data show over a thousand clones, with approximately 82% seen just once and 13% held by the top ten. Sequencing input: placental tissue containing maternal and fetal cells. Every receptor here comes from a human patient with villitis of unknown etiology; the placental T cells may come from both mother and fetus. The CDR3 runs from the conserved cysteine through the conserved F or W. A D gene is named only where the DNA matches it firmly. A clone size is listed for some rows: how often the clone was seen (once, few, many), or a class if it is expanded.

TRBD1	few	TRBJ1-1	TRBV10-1	CASSTGGWEAFF	TGCGCCAGCAGTACAGGGGGCTGGGAAGCTTTCTTT
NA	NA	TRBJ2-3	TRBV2	CASTPQGGVTQYF	TGTGCCAGCACCCCCCAGGGGGGAGTTACGCAGTATTTT
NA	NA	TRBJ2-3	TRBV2	CASGGIPSTDTQYF	TGTGCCAGCGGGGGCATTCCTAGCACAGATACGCAGTATTTT
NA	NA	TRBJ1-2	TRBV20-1	CSASIRDGYTF	TGCAGTGCTAGTATCCGTGATGGCTACACCTTC
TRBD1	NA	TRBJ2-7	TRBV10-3	CAISDPGTGDNEQYF	TGTGCCATCAGTGACCCCGGGACAGGGGACAACGAGCAGTACTTC
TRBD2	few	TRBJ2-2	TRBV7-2	CASSPRPGLAGGAGELFF	TGTGCCAGCAGCCCCCGGCCGGGACTAGCGGGAGGTGCCGGGGAGCTGTTTTTT
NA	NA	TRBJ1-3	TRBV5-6	CASSFNIGASGNTIYF	TGTGCCAGCAGCTTTAACATCGGCGCCTCTGGAAACACCATATATTTT
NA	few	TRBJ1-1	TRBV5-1	CASSLGLNTEAFF	TGCGCCAGCAGCTTGGGGCTGAACACTGAAGCTTTCTTT
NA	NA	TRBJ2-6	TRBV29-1	CSVEGWGKANVLTF	TGCAGCGTTGAAGGTTGGGGAAAGGCCAACGTCCTGACTTTC
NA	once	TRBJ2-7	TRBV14	CASSQDLGTPPPF	TGTGCCAGCAGCCAAGATCTAGGGACACCACCTCCCTTC
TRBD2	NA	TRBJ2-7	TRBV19	CASSSPGGYEQYF	TGTGCCAGTAGTTCACCGGGAGGCTACGAGCAGTACTTC
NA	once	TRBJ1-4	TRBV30	CAWSVKVESEKLFF	TGTGCCTGGAGTGTGAAGGTAGAATCTGAAAAACTATTTTTT
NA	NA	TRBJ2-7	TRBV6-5	CASSSGLDEQYF	TGTGCCAGCAGTTCAGGGCTCGACGAGCAGTACTTC
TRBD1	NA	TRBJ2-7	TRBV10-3	CAISPGGEQYF	TGTGCCATCAGCCCAGGGGGCGAGCAGTACTTC
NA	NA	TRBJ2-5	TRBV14	CASSQGLVMKTQYF	TGTGCCAGCAGCCAAGGACTAGTCATGAAGACCCAGTACTTC
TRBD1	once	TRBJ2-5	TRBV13	CASSLRQGSETQYF	TGTGCCAGCAGCTTAAGACAGGGGTCGGAGACCCAGTACTTC
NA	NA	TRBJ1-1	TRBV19	CASSIFAEAFF	TGTGCCAGTAGTATATTCGCTGAAGCTTTCTTT
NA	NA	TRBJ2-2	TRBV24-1	CATSESTRPSQGLGIIGELFF	TGTGCCACCAGTGAATCAACCCGCCCAAGTCAGGGGCTGGGAATTATCGGGGAGCTGTTTTTT
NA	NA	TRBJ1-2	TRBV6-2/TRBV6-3	CASSTTPGQNYGYTF	TGTGCCAGCAGTACGACTCCGGGACAAAACTATGGCTACACCTTC
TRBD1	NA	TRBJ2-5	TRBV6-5	CASSSLPGTGAGTQYF	TGTGCCAGCAGTTCTTTACCCGGGACAGGGGCTGGGACCCAGTACTTC
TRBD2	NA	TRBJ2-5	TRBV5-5	CASSSSGRGETQYF	TGTGCCAGCAGCAGTAGCGGGAGGGGTGAGACCCAGTACTTC
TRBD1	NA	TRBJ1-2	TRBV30	CAWSVRSGTGAGYTF	TGTGCCTGGAGTGTACGCTCCGGGACAGGGGCTGGCTACACCTTC
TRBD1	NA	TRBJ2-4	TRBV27	CASSLLGQENIQYF	TGTGCCAGCAGTTTATTAGGACAGGAGAACATTCAGTACTTC
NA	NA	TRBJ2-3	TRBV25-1	CASSESFGGAAKYTQYF	TGTGCCAGCAGTGAATCTTTTGGGGGGGCAGCCAAGTATACGCAGTATTTT
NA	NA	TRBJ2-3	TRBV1	CTSSQESPGGGVTDTQYF	TGCACCAGCAGCCAAGAATCCCCGGGGGGAGGGGTCACAGATACGCAGTATTTT
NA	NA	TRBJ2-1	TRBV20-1	CSASPVQDYNEQFF	TGCAGTGCTAGTCCTGTACAAGATTACAATGAGCAGTTCTTC
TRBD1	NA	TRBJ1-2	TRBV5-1	CASSLEGGQGLSGYTF	TGCGCCAGCAGCTTGGAGGGGGGACAGGGACTGAGCGGCTACACCTTC
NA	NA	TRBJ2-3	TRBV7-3	CASSLMGGSTDTQYF	TGTGCCAGCAGCTTAATGGGCGGGAGCACAGATACGCAGTATTTT